The clone carrying this TCR beta chain was counted at least ten times. Its cognate antigen is unknown. This record comes from a study of Graves' ophthalmopathy and Graves' hyperthyroidism. Study in general: Pretreatment peripheral blood was obtained at initial diagnosis. Study-wide findings and caveats: Blood shared most expanded thyroid clonotypes above 0.001 frequency.

Germline-derived CDR1 and CDR2 are SGHAT and FQNNGV. CDR3 length: 13 residues. V was trimmed by 7 bases and J by 4 bases, leaving 13 bases between them. As diagnostic evidence, clinical symptoms, serum thyroxine, TRAb, thyroid ultrasound and orbital computed tomography were relied upon. Amplification of the TCR beta CDR3 regions used RNA transcripts (as template). An initial RT-PCR round employing HTBI primers preceded a second-round multiplex PCR. TCRdb processed the multiplex PCR reads anew with MiXCR; each CDR3 protein has one entry. The sample lists hundreds of thousands of distinct CDR3 sequences; 21% were seen once.

The receptor was derived from a woman under 30 with stable Graves' hyperthyroidism. The chain couples TRBV11-2 to TRBJ2-5; a possible D gene is TRBD2 (5 bases). Sequencing was done on a sample of peripheral blood. In nucleotides, the CDR3 is TGTGCCAGCACCGGTCTGGCGGGAGAGACCCAGTACTTC. Its protein product is CASTGLAGETQYF.